This T cell receptor beta chain is from a study of metastatic and nonmetastatic thyroid tumors. The table lists this clone with many counts. A much larger clonotype is one base distant, so this may be a read error. CDR1 and CDR2 from the germline V gene are MDHEN and SYDVKM. The CDR3 spans 13 residues. The V end was cut by 8 bases, the J end by 6 bases, with 14 bases between. Until they underwent thyroid surgery, no patient had received any treatment. In the authors' workflow: Between-group CDR3 differences, defined by clinicopathological status, yielded a distant-metastasis classifier for papillary thyroid cancer. MiXCR reprocessed the PCR reads for TCRdb. TCRdb's processing, not the authors' own work, is the source of the V and J calls. The sample holds 25,000 to 35,000 clones, approximately 25% seen once.

The clonotype originates from a female donor with papillary thyroid cancer or a benign thyroid nodule (not recorded which). Some clones in this sample may be carry-over from other donors' samples. The chain has TRBV28 and TRBJ2-1; no definite D call. Sequencing was done on a sample of blood. CDR3 nucleotides: TGTGCCAGCTCTACGACGGAATCCAATGAGCAGTTCTTC. It specifies CASSTTESNEQFF.